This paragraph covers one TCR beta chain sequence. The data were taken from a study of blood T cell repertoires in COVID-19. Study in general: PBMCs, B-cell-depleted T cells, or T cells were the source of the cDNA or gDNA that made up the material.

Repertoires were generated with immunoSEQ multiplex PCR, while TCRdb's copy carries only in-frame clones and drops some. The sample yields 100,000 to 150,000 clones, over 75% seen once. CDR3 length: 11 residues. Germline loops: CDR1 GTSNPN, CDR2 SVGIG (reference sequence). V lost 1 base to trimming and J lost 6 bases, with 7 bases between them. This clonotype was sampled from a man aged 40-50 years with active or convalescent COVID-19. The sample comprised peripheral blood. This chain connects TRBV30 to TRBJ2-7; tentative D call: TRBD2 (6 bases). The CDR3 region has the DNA TGTGCCTGGAGTGACGGGGGCGAGCAGTACTTC. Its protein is CAWSDGGEQYF.